This T cell receptor beta chain emerged from a study of blood T cell repertoires in COVID-19. Clones were read by immunoSEQ multiplex PCR, and TCRdb kept only the in-frame ones, dropping some. The table has roughly 260,000 clones, over 80% seen once. The ends were cut back, 7 bases at V and 0 bases at J, with 10 bases in the middle. Germline values: CDR1 MRHNA, CDR2 SNTAGT. This CDR3 contains 13 residues. The sequenced material came from PBMCs or T cells enriched from blood (not recorded which). The source is a human donor in a cohort exposed to, infected with or recovered from COVID-19 (not recorded which). The donor label of this sample is uncertain. The rearrangement uses TRBV6-4 and TRBJ2-7, with D unresolved. CDR3 nucleotides: TGTGCCAGCAATCCGGCGGCCTCCTACGAGCAGTACTTC. This encodes CASNPAASYEQYF.